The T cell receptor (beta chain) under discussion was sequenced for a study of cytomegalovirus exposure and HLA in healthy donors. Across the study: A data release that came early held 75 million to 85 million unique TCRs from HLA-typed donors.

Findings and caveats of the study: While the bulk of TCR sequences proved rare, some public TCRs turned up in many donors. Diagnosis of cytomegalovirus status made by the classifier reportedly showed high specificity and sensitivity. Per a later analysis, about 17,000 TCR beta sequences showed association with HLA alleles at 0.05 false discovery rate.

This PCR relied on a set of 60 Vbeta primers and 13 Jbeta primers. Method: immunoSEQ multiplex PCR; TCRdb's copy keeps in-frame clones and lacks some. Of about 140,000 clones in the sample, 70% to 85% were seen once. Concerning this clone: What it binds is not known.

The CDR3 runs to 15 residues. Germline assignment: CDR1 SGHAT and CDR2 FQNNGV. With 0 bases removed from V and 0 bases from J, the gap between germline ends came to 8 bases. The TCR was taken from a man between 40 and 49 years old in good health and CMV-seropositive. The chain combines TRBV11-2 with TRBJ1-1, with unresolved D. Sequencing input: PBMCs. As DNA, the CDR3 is TGTGCCAGCAGCTTAGATTCCGGGATGAACACTGAAGCTTTCTTT. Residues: CASSLDSGMNTEAFF.